This T cell receptor (beta chain) was profiled in a study of blood T cell repertoires in COVID-19. Across the study: Nucleic acid was either cDNA or gDNA, and it came from T cells, B-cell-depleted T cells, or PBMCs.

Some clones are missing from TCRdb's copy, which holds only in-frame ones; the method was immunoSEQ multiplex PCR. There are about 89,000 clones in the sample; about three quarters occur only once, and approximately 15% lies in the top ten. Input material: peripheral blood. This TCR derives from a woman aged 80 or over with acute or convalescent COVID-19.

This chain's CDR3 is CASSPYGLGKEEKLFF. As DNA, the CDR3 is TGTGCCAGCAGCCCGTATGGACTGGGGAAAGAAGAAAAACTGTTTTTT. The V and J genes are TRBV7-9 and TRBJ1-4, with D uncertain. CDR3 length equals 16 residues. Trimming removed 5 bases at V and 8 bases at J, with 21 bases between. Germline CDR1 is SEHNR and CDR2 is FQNEAQ (reference sequence).